This T cell receptor (beta chain) was recorded in a study of blood T cell repertoires in COVID-19. Clones were sequenced by immunoSEQ multiplex PCR, and TCRdb holds only the in-frame ones, with some missing. The sample shows about 220,000 clones, roughly 85% of them seen only once. Germline V gene data show CDR1 as SGDLS and CDR2 as YYNGEE. With 4 bases clipped from V and 0 bases from J, the junction kept 30 bases outside the gene matches. This CDR3 is built from 23 residues. The TCR was taken from an elderly woman with acute or convalescent COVID-19. Sequenced material: peripheral blood. This chain links TRBV9 with TRBJ2-7; 8 bases are a match to TRBD1. DNA for the CDR3: TGTGCCAGCAGCCCCAACCCTACTCCCCAAACCGGACAGGGACTGGCGGCCTCCTACGAGCAGTACTTC. Translating gives CASSPNPTPQTGQGLAASYEQYF. Drawing the rest from reference TRBV9 and TRBJ2-7, the complete variable domain is DSGVTQTPKHLITATGQRVTLRCSPRSGDLSVYWYQQSLDQGLQFLIQYYNGEERAKGNILERFSAQQFPDLHSELNLSSLELGDSALYFCASSPNPTPQTGQGLAASYEQYFGPGTRLTVT.